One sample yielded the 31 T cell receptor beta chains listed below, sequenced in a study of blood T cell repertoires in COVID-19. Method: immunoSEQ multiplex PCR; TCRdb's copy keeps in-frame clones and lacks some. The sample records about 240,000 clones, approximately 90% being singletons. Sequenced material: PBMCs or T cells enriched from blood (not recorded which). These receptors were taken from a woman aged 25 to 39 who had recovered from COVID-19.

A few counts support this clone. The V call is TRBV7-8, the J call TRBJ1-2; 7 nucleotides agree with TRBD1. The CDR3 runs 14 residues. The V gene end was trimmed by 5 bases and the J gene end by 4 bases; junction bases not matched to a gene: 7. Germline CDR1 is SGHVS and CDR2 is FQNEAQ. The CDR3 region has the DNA TGTGCCAGCAGCCCAGGGACAGCTTTCTATGGCTACACCTTC. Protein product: CASSPGTAFYGYTF.

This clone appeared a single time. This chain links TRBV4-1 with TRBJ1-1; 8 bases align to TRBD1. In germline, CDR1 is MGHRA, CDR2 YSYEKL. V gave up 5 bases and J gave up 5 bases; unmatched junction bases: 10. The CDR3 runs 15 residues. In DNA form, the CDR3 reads TGCGCCAGCAGCACCTGGACAGGGCGAAAGACTGAAGCTTTCTTT. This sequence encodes CASSTWTGRKTEAFF.

The CDR3 spells CASSDSDRYAGELFF. In nucleotides, the CDR3 is TGCGCCAGCAGCGACAGCGATCGTTATGCCGGGGAGCTGTTTTTT. The V gene is TRBV4-1, the J gene TRBJ2-2; the D gene is possibly TRBD1 (5 bases). Trimming shortened V by 5 bases and J by 6 bases, and 16 bases separated the two germline ends. This CDR3 is built from 15 residues. Germline assignment: CDR1 MGHRA and CDR2 YSYEKL.

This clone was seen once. CDR3 coding DNA: TGTGCCAGCAGCCTACCATGGGGACAGGGCAACACCGGGGAGCTGTTTTTT. It yields the protein CASSLPWGQGNTGELFF. V and J are TRBV7-3 and TRBJ2-2; 9 bases fit TRBD1. CDR3 length: 17 residues. From germline, CDR1 is SGHTA and CDR2 FQGTGA. Trimming took 5 bases from V and 2 from J; bases not matched to a gene: 9.

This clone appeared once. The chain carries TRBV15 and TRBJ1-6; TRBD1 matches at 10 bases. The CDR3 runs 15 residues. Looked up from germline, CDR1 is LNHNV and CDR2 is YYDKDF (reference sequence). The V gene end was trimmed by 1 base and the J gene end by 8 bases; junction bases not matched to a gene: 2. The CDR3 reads CATSRATGGYSPLHF. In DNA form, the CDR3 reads TGTGCCACCAGCAGAGCGACAGGGGGCTATTCACCCCTCCACTTT. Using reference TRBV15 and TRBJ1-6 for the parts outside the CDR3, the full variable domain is DAMVIQNPRYQVTQFGKPVTLSCSQTLNHNVMYWYQQKSSQAPKLLFHYYDKDFNNEADTPDNFQSRRPNTSFCFLDIRSPGLGDTAMYLCATSRATGGYSPLHFGNGTRLTVT.

The CDR3, as DNA: TGTGCCAGCAGCTGGAATGGACTAGCGGGATACCAAGAGACCCAGTACTTC. The encoded protein is CASSWNGLAGYQETQYF. The chain couples TRBV5-8 to TRBJ2-5; 12 nucleotides line up with TRBD2. CDR1 SGHTS and CDR2 YDEGEE come from the germline V gene. The CDR3 sequence is 17 residues long. V lost 3 bases and J lost 0; bases outside the gene matches: 6.

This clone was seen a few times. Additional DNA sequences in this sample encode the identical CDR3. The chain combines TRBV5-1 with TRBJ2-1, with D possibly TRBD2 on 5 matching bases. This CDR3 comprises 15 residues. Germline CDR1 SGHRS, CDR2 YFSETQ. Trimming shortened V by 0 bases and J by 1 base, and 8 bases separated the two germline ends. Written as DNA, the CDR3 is TGCGCCAGCAGCTTGGCCCGGGGATCCTACAATGAGCAGTTCTTC. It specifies CASSLARGSYNEQFF.

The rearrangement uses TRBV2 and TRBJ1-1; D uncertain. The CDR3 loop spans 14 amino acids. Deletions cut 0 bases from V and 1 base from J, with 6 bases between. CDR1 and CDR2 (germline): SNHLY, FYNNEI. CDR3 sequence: CASSEASQNTEAFF. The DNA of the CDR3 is TGTGCCAGCAGTGAAGCCTCACAGAACACTGAAGCTTTCTTT.

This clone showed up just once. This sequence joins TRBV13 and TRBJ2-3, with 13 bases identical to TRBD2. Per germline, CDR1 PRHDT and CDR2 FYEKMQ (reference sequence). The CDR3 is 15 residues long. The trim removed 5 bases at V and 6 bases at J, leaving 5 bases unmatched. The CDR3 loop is CASSRTSGSYDTQYF. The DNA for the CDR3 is TGTGCCAGCAGCCGGACTAGCGGGAGTTATGATACGCAGTATTTT. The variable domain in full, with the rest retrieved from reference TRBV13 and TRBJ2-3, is AAGVIQSPRHLIKEKRETATLKCYPIPRHDTVYWYQQGPGQDPQFLISFYEKMQSDKGSIPDRFSAQQFSDYHSELNMSSLELGDSALYFCASSRTSGSYDTQYFGPGTRLTVL.

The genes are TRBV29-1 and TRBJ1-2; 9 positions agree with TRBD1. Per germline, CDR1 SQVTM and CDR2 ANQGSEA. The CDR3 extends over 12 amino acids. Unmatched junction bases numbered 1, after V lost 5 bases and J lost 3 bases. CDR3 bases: TGCAGCGTTCGGACAGGGGACTATGGCTACACCTTC. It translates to CSVRTGDYGYTF.

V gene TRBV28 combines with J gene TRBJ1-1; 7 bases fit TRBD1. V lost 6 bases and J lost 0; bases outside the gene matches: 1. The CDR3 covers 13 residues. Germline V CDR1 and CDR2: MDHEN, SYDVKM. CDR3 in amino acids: CASSGTVNTEAFF. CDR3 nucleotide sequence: TGTGCCAGCAGCGGGACAGTGAACACTGAAGCTTTCTTT.

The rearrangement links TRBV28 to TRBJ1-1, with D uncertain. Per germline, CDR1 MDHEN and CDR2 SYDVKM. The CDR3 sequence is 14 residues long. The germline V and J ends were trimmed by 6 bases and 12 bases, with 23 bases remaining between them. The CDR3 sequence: CASRDRAGRRGPFF. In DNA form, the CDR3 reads TGTGCCAGCAGAGACCGCGCAGGTAGGCGCGGGCCTTTCTTT.

The CDR3 loop reads CASSRTADTQYF. CDR3 sequence (DNA): TGTGCCAGCAGCCGGACAGCCGATACGCAGTATTTT. The rearrangement joins TRBV7-9 to TRBJ2-3, with D perhaps matching TRBD1 (6 bases). Trimming took off 5 bases at V and 6 bases at J, with 9 bases between the two ends. The CDR3 runs to 12 residues. Per germline, CDR1 SEHNR and CDR2 FQNEAQ (reference sequence).

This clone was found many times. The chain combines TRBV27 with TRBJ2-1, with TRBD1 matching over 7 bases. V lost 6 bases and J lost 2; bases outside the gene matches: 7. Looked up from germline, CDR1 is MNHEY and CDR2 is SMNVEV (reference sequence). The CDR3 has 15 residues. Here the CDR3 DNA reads TGTGCCAGCAGCCCCGACAGGGACCCCTACAATGAGCAGTTCTTC. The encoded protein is CASSPDRDPYNEQFF.

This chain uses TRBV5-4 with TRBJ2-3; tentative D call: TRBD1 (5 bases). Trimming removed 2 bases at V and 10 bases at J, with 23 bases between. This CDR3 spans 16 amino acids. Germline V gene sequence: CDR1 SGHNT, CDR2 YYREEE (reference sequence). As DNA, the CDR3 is TGTGCCAGCAGCTTCGGACATGGCGCCGCCCCTAGGTCGCAGTATTTT. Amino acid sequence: CASSFGHGAAPRSQYF.

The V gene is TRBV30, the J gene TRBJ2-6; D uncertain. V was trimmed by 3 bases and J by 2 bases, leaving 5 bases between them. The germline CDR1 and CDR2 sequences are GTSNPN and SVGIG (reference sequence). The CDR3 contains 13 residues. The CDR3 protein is CAWSHPGANVLTF. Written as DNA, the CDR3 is TGTGCCTGGAGCCATCCTGGGGCCAACGTCCTGACTTTC.

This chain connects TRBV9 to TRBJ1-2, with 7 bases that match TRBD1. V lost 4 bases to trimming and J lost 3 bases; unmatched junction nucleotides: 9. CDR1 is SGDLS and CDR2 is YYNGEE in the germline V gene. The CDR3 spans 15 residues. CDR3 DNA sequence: TGTGCCAGCAGCCCCCGACAGGGAGGTCACTATGGCTACACCTTC. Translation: CASSPRQGGHYGYTF.

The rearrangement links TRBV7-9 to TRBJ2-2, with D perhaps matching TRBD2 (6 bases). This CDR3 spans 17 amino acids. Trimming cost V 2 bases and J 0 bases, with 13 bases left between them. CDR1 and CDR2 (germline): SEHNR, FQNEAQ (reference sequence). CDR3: CASSLTRLGSNTGELFF. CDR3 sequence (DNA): TGTGCCAGCAGCTTAACTCGACTAGGCTCGAACACCGGGGAGCTGTTTTTT.

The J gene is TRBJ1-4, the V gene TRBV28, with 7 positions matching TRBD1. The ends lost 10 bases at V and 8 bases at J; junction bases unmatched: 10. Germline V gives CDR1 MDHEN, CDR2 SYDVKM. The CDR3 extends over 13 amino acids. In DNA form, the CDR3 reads TGTGCCACCTCCGGGAGGGGGCGGGAAAAACTGTTTTTT. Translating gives CATSGRGREKLFF. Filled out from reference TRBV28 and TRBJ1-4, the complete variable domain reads DVKVTQSSRYLVKRTGEKVFLECVQDMDHENMFWYRQDPGLGLRLIYFSYDVKMKEKGDIPEGYSVSREKKERFSLILESASTNQTSMYLCATSGRGREKLFFGSGTQLSVL.

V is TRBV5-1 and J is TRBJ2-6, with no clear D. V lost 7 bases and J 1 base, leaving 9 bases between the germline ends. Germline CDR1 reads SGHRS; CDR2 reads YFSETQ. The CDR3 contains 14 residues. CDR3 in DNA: TGCGCCAGCTCTCAAGCTTCTGGGGCCAACGTCCTGACTTTC. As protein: CASSQASGANVLTF.

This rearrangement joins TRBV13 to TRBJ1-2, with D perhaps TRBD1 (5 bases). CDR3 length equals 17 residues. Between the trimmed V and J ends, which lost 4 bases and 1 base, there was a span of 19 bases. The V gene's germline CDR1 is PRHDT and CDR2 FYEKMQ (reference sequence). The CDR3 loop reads CASSSRGGSEYNYGYTF. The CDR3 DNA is TGTGCCAGCAGCTCCCGCGGGGGAAGTGAATATAACTATGGCTACACCTTC.

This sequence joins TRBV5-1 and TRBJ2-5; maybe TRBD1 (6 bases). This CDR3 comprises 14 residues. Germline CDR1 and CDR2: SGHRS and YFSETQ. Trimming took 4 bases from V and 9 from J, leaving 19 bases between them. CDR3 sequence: CASSDPGRDMAQYF. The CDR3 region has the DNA TGCGCCAGCAGCGACCCGGGAAGGGACATGGCCCAGTACTTC.

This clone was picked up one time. The CDR3 here is CASSFGGNTEAFF. As DNA, the CDR3 is TGTGCCAGCAGCTTCGGCGGGAACACTGAAGCTTTCTTT. The chain links TRBV5-4 to TRBJ1-1; D ambiguous. Trimming took 2 bases from V and 1 from J, leaving 6 bases between them. CDR1 is SGHNT, CDR2 YYREEE, per germline (reference sequence). The CDR3 loop spans 13 amino acids.

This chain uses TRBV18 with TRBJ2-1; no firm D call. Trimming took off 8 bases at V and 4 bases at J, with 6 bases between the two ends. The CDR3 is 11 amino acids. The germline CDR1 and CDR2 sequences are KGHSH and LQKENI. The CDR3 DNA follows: TGTGCCAGCGCAGGTTACAATGAGCAGTTCTTC. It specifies CASAGYNEQFF.

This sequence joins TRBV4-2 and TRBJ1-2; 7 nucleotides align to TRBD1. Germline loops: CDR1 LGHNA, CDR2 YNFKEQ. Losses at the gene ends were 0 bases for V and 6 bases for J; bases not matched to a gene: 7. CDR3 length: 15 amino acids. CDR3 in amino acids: CASSQDPKGADGYTF. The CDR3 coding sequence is TGTGCCAGCAGCCAAGATCCAAAGGGGGCGGATGGCTACACCTTC.

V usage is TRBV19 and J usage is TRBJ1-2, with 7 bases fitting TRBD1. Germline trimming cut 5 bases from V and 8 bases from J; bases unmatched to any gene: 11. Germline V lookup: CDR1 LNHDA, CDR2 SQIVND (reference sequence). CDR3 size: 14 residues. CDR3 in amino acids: CASSVLGQSGGYTF. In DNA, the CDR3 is TGTGCCAGTAGTGTACTGGGACAGTCCGGCGGCTACACCTTC.

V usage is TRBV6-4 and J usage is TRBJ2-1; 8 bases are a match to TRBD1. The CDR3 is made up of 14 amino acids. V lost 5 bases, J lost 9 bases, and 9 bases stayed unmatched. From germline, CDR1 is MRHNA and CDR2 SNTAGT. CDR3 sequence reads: CASSPTGGQGEQFF. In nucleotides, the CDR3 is TGTGCCAGCAGTCCCACAGGGGGACAAGGTGAGCAGTTCTTC.

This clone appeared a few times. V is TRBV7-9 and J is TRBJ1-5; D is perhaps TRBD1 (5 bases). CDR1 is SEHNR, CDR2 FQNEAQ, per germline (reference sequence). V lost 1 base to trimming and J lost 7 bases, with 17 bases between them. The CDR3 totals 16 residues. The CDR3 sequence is CASSLVIGGFEQPQHF. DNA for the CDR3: TGTGCCAGCAGCTTAGTCATCGGGGGTTTTGAGCAGCCCCAGCATTTT.

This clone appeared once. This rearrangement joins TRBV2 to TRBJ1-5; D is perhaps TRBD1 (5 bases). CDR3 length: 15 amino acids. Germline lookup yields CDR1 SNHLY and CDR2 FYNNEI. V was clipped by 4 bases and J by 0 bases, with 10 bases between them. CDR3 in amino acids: CASSATEDSNQPQHF. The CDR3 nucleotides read TGTGCCAGCAGTGCGACAGAAGATAGCAATCAGCCCCAGCATTTT.

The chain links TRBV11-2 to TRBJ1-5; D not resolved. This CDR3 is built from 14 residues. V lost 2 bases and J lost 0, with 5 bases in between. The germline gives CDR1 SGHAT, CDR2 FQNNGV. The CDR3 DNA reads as TGTGCCAGCAGCTTATCGCGTAGCAATCAGCCCCAGCATTTT. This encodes CASSLSRSNQPQHF. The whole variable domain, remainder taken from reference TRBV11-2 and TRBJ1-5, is EAGVAQSPRYKIIEKRQSVAFWCNPISGHATLYWYQQILGQGPKLLIQFQNNGVVDDSQLPKDRFSAERLKGVDSTLKIQPAKLEDSAVYLCASSLSRSNQPQHFGDGTRLSIL.

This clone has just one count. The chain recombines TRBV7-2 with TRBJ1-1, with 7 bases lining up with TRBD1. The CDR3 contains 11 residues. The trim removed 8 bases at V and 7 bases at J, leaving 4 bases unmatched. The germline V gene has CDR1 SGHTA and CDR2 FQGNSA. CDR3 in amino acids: CASGQGVEAFF. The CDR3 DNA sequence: TGTGCCAGCGGCCAGGGGGTTGAAGCTTTCTTT.